This T cell receptor beta chain stems from a study of a mutant IDH1 vaccine in newly diagnosed glioma. About the study: Treated patients, averaging approximately 40 years, were approximately 60% male and about 38% female. Every participant had undergone radiotherapy, temozolomide, or both before, and most underwent both.

Worth noting for this clone: Its antigen is currently unknown.

Assay used: immunoSEQ multiplex PCR; TCRdb lists only in-frame clones, some missing. The table shows around 100,000 clones, with about 90% occurring only once. Germline lookup yields CDR1 SNHLY and CDR2 FYNNEI. Trimming took off 2 bases at V and 1 base at J, with 15 bases between the two ends. CDR3 length: 17 residues. The time point was: week 47, end of study. What each vaccine dose contained was 300 ug of mutant IDH1 20-mer peptide, accompanied by topical imiquimod. In every donor, the tumor was a new WHO grade 3 or 4 IDH1-mutant, ATRX-lost astrocytoma. The specimen comprised PBMCs, sampled from a glioma patient whose treatment included an IDH1 peptide vaccine. The receptor comes from a woman between 50 and 59 years old with glioma. The chain carries TRBV2 and TRBJ2-1; D is possibly TRBD1 or TRBD2 (6 bases each). CDR3 sequence reads: CASSERGGRVSYNEQFF. The CDR3 nucleotides are TGTGCCAGCAGTGAAAGAGGGGGGCGGGTGTCCTACAATGAGCAGTTCTTC.